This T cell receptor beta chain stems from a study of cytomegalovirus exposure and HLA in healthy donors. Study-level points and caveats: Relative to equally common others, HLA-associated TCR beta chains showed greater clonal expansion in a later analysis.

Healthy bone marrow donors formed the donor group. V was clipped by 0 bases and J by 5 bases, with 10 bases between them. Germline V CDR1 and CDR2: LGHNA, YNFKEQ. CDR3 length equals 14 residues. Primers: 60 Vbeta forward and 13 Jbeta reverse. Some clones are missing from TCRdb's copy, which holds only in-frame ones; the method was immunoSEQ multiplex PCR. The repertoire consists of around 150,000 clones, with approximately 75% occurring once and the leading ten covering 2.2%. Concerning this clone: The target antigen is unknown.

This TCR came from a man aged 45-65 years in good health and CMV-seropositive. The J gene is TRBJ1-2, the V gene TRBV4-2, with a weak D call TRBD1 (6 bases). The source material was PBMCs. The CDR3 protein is CASSQDRTAYGYTF. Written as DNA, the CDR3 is TGTGCCAGCAGCCAAGATAGGACAGCGTATGGCTACACCTTC.